This T cell receptor beta chain was obtained from a study of shared clonotypes between healthy human individuals. Method: immunoSEQ multiplex PCR; TCRdb's copy keeps in-frame clones and lacks some. This table has a few hundred thousand clones, about 80% appearing once. V trimming: 7 bases; J trimming: 5 bases; junction bases outside the gene matches: 9. The CDR3 contains 14 residues. In germline, CDR1 is MNHNS, CDR2 SASEGT. Sequencing used PBMCs. The sequence was obtained from a woman aged 40 to 55 in good health. Some clones in this sample may be carry-over from other donors' samples. This chain links TRBV6-1 with TRBJ2-5; 8 nucleotides line up with TRBD1. CDR3 nucleotides: TGTGCCAGCACCCTGGACAGGGAATGGGAGACCCAGTACTTC. It is translated as CASTLDREWETQYF.